Below are 9 T cell receptor beta chains sequenced from a single sample in a study of blood T cell repertoires in COVID-19. The protocol was immunoSEQ multiplex PCR, while the TCRdb copy is restricted to in-frame clones and leaves out a portion. The sample lists about 460,000 clones, around nine tenths occurring once. The sample comprised PBMCs or T cells enriched from blood (not recorded which). All receptors come from a woman aged 60-75 years who had recovered from COVID-19.

The chain recombines TRBV5-8 with TRBJ1-3; 10 bases fit TRBD1. The ends lost 4 bases at V and 3 bases at J; junction bases unmatched: 4. This CDR3 region has 15 residues. The germline V gene encodes CDR1 SGHTS and CDR2 YDEGEE. As DNA, the CDR3 is TGTGCCAGCAGCGCGGGACAGGGGAATGGAAACACCATATATTTT. Translated, it gives CASSAGQGNGNTIYF.

This chain uses TRBV5-1 with TRBJ1-1; D call uncertain. The CDR3 length is 13 residues. Per germline, CDR1 SGHRS and CDR2 YFSETQ. Trimming left V 4 bases short and J 0 bases short, with 7 bases between. This chain's CDR3 is CASSAGMNTEAFF. CDR3 coding DNA: TGCGCCAGCAGCGCGGGAATGAACACTGAAGCTTTCTTT.

The chain employs TRBV4-1 and TRBJ1-5, with D possibly matching TRBD1 (5 bases). The CDR3 has 15 residues. Germline V CDR1 and CDR2: MGHRA, YSYEKL. The V end was cut by 3 bases, the J end by 3 bases, with 12 bases between. The chain's CDR3 is CASSQAGLTNQPQHF. For the CDR3, the DNA is TGCGCCAGCAGCCAGGCGGGACTTACCAATCAGCCCCAGCATTTT.

The chain joins TRBV6-2 or TRBV6-3 to TRBJ1-5; maybe TRBD1 (5 bases). V was shortened by 2 bases and J by 2 bases, with 13 bases between the two germline ends. Germline lookup yields CDR1 MNHEY and CDR2 SVGEGT. The CDR3 consists of 16 residues. CDR3 amino acids: CASSYLAGQRNQPQHF. In nucleotides, the CDR3 is TGTGCCAGCAGTTACCTGGCAGGGCAGCGCAATCAGCCCCAGCATTTT.

The chain joins TRBV7-8 to TRBJ2-7, with 11 bases identical to TRBD2. This CDR3 region has 15 residues. The V segment lost 5 bases and the J segment 1 base; nucleotides outside the gene matches: 4. Germline CDR1 and CDR2: SGHVS and FQNEAQ. The CDR3 DNA reads as TGTGCCAGCAGCCCTCTAGCGGGGGGTTCCTACGAGCAGTACGTC. Translating gives CASSPLAGGSYEQYV.

The V gene is TRBV11-2, the J gene TRBJ1-2; 11 bases line up with TRBD1. Germline loops: CDR1 SGHAT, CDR2 FQNNGV. The CDR3 loop spans 17 amino acids. V dropped 5 bases and J dropped 0; count of bases not matched to a gene: 8. The CDR3 DNA is TGTGCCAGCAGCCCCAAGGACAGGGGGCCTTCTAACTATGGCTACACCTTC. As protein: CASSPKDRGPSNYGYTF.

The chain has TRBV27 and TRBJ2-6; D may be TRBD2 (6 bases). This CDR3 spans 18 amino acids. Germline assignment: CDR1 MNHEY and CDR2 SMNVEV (reference sequence). With 4 bases removed from V and 1 base from J, the gap between germline ends came to 17 bases. The CDR3 coding sequence is TGTGCCAGCAGTTCTCACCGGGACTTCGGATCTGGGGCCAACGTCCTGACTTTC. This encodes CASSSHRDFGSGANVLTF.

The rearrangement uses TRBV5-5 and TRBJ2-2; TRBD1 matches 10 bases. V dropped 6 bases and J dropped 7; count of bases not matched to a gene: 15. The CDR3 is 17 residues long. Germline-derived CDR1 and CDR2 are SGHKS and YYEKEE (reference sequence). Here the CDR3 DNA reads TGTGCCAGCAACCATGGGGGACAGGGGAAATCCGGCGGGGAGCTGTTTTTT. It translates to CASNHGGQGKSGGELFF.

This chain connects TRBV6-1 to TRBJ1-1, with D perhaps matching TRBD1 (6 bases). The V gene's germline CDR1 is MNHNS and CDR2 SASEGT. This CDR3 has 15 residues. V lost 2 bases to trimming and J lost 3 bases, with 13 bases between them. The CDR3 DNA reads TGTGCCAGCAGTGAACCGGCTTCAGGGGACACTGAAGCTTTCTTT. Its translation is CASSEPASGDTEAFF.